Shown below are 12 T cell receptor beta chains from a single sample sequenced in a study of blood T cell repertoires in COVID-19. Here immunoSEQ multiplex PCR was the method, and the copy in TCRdb shows in-frame clones only, minus some. The sample yields about 130,000 clones, around 88% seen once. Sequencing input: peripheral blood. The receptors originated from a man in his fifties or sixties with acute or convalescent COVID-19.

CDR3 residues: CAISESAGEQYF. CDR3 DNA sequence: TGTGCCATCAGTGAGTCCGCGGGCGAGCAGTACTTC. The chain joins TRBV10-3 to TRBJ2-7, with D perhaps matching TRBD2 (5 bases). The CDR3 runs to 12 residues. V lost 0 bases to trimming and J lost 6 bases, with 6 bases between them. Germline V CDR1 and CDR2: ENHRY, SYGVKD.

V and J are TRBV6-5 and TRBJ1-1, with D tentatively TRBD1 (6 bases). Germline V gene lookup returns CDR1 MNHEY and CDR2 SVGAGI. V shed 2 bases and J shed 4 bases, with 17 bases lying between them. The CDR3 contains 16 residues. This CDR3 reads CASSYEGLRGTTEAFF. Written as DNA, the CDR3 is TGTGCCAGCAGTTACGAGGGGCTCAGGGGTACCACTGAAGCTTTCTTT.

The genes are TRBV27 and TRBJ1-1, with D possibly TRBD1 on 5 matching bases. Looked up from germline, CDR1 is MNHEY and CDR2 is SMNVEV (reference sequence). V was clipped by 4 bases and J by 0 bases, with 15 bases between them. The CDR3 totals 16 residues. DNA of the CDR3: TGTGCCAGCAGTTCGTTGGGACTACATATGAACACTGAAGCTTTCTTT. Protein sequence: CASSSLGLHMNTEAFF.

This rearrangement joins TRBV5-1 to TRBJ2-6; a weak D match, TRBD2 (5 bases). Trimming pared 4 bases from V and 0 bases from J, leaving 14 bases between. Germline CDR1 and CDR2: SGHRS and YFSETQ. The CDR3 is made up of 17 amino acids. CDR3 coding DNA: TGCGCCAGCAGCGACGGACTTTTCGCCTCTGGGGCCAACGTCCTGACTTTC. Its translation: CASSDGLFASGANVLTF.

V and J are TRBV28 and TRBJ2-7; 8 nucleotides match TRBD2. This CDR3 contains 15 residues. Germline CDR1 is MDHEN and CDR2 is SYDVKM. V trimming: 1 base; J trimming: 3 bases; junction bases outside the gene matches: 5. As DNA, the CDR3 is TGTGCCAGCAGTTTATATAGTAGCGGGAACTACGAGCAGTACTTC. Amino acids: CASSLYSSGNYEQYF.

About this clone: An end of the junction differs from the germline gene, which may be a read error. J is TRBJ2-5 and V is TRBV7-7; the D gene is possibly TRBD2 (5 bases). Looked up from germline, CDR1 is SSHAT and CDR2 is FNYEAQ (reference sequence). The CDR3 sequence is 15 residues long. CDR3 amino acids: CASSLAPGIQETQYF. CDR3 in DNA: TGTGCTAGCAGCTTAGCGCCGGGGATACAAGAGACCCAGTACTTC. The full variable domain, rest sourced from reference TRBV7-7 and TRBJ2-5, is GAGVSQSPRYKVTKRGQDVTLRCDPISSHATLYWYQQALGQGPEFLTYFNYEAQPDKSGLPSDRFSAERPEGSISTLTIQRTEQRDSAMYRCASSLAPGIQETQYFGPGTRLLVL.

This chain joins TRBV5-4 and TRBJ1-2, with D unclear. V lost 3 bases, J lost 4 bases, and 16 bases lay in between. The CDR3 sequence is 15 residues long. Germline V CDR1 and CDR2: SGHNT, YYREEE (reference sequence). Written as DNA, the CDR3 is TGTGCCAGCAGCTCGAAGGAGGGCAAAGGCTATGGCTACACCTTC. Residues: CASSSKEGKGYGYTF.

With respect to this clone: The same CDR3 arises from other DNA sequences in this sample as well. The gene calls are TRBV4-1 and TRBJ1-2; 9 nucleotides line up with TRBD1. This CDR3 has 14 amino acids. Germline V gives CDR1 MGHRA, CDR2 YSYEKL. After removal of 1 base from V and 5 bases from J, the junction contained 2 bases not matched to a gene. The CDR3 loop reads CASSQADRGYGYTF. CDR3 sequence (DNA): TGCGCCAGCAGCCAAGCCGACAGGGGGTATGGCTACACCTTC.

J is TRBJ1-6 and V is TRBV5-8; D is undetermined. This CDR3 has 12 residues. Germline V gene data show CDR1 as SGHTS and CDR2 as YDEGEE. Trimming removed 2 bases at V and 8 bases at J, with 5 bases between. CDR3 bases: TGTGCCAGCAGCTTTAATTATTCACCCCTCCACTTT. As protein: CASSFNYSPLHF.

This chain joins TRBV7-9 and TRBJ1-1; the D gene is possibly TRBD1 (5 bases). Germline V gene lookup returns CDR1 SEHNR and CDR2 FQNEAQ (reference sequence). The CDR3 is 15 amino acids. With 5 bases removed from V and 1 base from J, the gap between germline ends came to 14 bases. The CDR3 sequence: CASSRAGTGNTEAFF. CDR3 DNA: TGTGCCAGCAGCCGAGCGGGGACTGGGAACACTGAAGCTTTCTTT.

The CDR3 is CATSRVQTVSPQHF. The CDR3 coding sequence is TGTGCCACCAGCAGAGTACAGACGGTTTCGCCCCAGCATTTT. The chain is built from TRBV15 and TRBJ1-5; D gene ambiguous. V gave up 1 base and J gave up 9 bases, with 13 bases separating them. Germline loops: CDR1 LNHNV, CDR2 YYDKDF (reference sequence). The CDR3 has 14 amino acids.

The chain has TRBV9 and TRBJ2-7; tentative D call: TRBD2 (7 bases). The V end lost 8 bases, the J end lost 4 bases, and 16 bases lay between the germline ends. CDR1 is SGDLS and CDR2 is YYNGEE in the germline V gene. CDR3 size: 13 residues. CDR3 region: CASSRGGAYEQYF. The CDR3 bases are TGTGCCAGTAGCCGTGGGGGGGCATACGAGCAGTACTTC.